This T cell receptor beta chain stems from a study of Ad26.COV2.S vaccination and SARS-CoV-2 variants. Overall study results and limits: Recipients of vaccine and of placebo showed similar breadth of their non-spike TCR repertoires.

Data came from immunoSEQ multiplex PCR; TCRdb stores just in-frame clones and leaves some out. The sample holds about 350,000 clones, about 85% seen once. Germline CDR1 reads KGHSH; CDR2 reads LQKENI. V dropped 3 bases and J dropped 3 bases, with 6 bases sitting between them. The CDR3 loop spans 13 amino acids. Described treatment: over 15 received Ad26.COV2.S at low or high dose, single or two shots; roughly 5 received placebo; per-sample allocation not given. Samples were taken on day 63 after the first vaccine or placebo injection. In regard to this clone: Its target is unknown.

The material was peripheral blood, obtained in a trial of Ad26.COV2.S vaccine versus placebo. The source of this sequence is a person between 18 and 65 years old who received the Ad26.COV2.S COVID-19 vaccine or a placebo. The rearrangement uses TRBV18 and TRBJ1-3; D unclear. The CDR3 DNA reads TGTGCCAGCTCACCCCAGGATGGAAACACCATATATTTT. It codes for CASSPQDGNTIYF.